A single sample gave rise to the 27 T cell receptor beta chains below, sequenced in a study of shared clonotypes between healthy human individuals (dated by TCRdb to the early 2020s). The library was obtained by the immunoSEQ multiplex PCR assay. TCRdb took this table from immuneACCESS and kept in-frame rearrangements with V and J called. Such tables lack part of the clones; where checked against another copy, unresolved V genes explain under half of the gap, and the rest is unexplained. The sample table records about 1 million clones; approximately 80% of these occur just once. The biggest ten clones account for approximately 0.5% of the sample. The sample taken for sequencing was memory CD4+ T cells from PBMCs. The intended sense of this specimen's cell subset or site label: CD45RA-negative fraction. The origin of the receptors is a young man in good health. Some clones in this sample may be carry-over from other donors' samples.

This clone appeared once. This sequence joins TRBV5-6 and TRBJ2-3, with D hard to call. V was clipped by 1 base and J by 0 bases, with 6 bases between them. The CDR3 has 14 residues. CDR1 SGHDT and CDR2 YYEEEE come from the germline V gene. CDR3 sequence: CASSLFSSTDTQYF. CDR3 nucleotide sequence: TGTGCCAGCAGCTTGTTCTCTAGCACAGATACGCAGTATTTT.

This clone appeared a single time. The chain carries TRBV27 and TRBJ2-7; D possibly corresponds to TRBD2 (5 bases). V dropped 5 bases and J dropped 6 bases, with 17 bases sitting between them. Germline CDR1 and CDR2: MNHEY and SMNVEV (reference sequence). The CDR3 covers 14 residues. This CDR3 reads CASSPEGLAGEQYF. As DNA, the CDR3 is TGTGCCAGCAGTCCCGAGGGTCTAGCAGGCGAGCAGTACTTC.

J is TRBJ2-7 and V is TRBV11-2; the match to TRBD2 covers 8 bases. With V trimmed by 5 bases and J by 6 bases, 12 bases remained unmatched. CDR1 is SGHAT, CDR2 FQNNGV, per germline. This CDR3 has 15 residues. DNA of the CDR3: TGTGCCAGCAGCCCACTAGCGGAGGCCCTGGGCGAGCAGTACTTC. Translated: CASSPLAEALGEQYF.

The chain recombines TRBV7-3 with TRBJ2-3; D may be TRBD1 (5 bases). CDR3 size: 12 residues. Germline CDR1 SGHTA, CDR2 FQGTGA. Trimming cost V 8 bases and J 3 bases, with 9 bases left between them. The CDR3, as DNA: TGTGCCAGCGGGAAGGGGACAGATACGCAGTATTTT. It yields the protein CASGKGTDTQYF.

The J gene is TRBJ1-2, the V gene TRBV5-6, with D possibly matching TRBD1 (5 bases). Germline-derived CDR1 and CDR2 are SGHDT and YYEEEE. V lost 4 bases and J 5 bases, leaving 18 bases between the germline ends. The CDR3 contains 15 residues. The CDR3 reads CASSPFDRGLYGYTF. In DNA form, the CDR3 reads TGTGCCAGCAGCCCCTTTGATAGGGGCCTTTATGGCTACACCTTC.

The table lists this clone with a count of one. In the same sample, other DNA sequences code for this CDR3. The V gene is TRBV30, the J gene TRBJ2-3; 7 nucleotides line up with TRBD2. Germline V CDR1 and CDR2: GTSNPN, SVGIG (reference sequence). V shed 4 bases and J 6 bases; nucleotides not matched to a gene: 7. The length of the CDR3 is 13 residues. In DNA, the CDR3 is TGTGCCTGGAACGCGGGAGTGGGGGATACGCAGTATTTT. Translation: CAWNAGVGDTQYF.

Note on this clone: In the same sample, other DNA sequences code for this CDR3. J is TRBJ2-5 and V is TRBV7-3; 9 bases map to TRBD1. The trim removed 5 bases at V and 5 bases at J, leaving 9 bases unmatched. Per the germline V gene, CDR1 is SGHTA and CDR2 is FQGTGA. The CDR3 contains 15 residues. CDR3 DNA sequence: TGTGCCAGCAGCCCGGACAGGGGATCATGGGAGACCCAGTACTTC. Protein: CASSPDRGSWETQYF.

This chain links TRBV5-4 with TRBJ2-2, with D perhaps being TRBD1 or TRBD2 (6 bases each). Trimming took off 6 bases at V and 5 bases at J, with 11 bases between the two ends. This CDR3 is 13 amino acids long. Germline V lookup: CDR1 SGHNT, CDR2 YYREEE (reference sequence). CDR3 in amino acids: CASNRAGTGELFF. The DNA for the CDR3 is TGTGCCAGCAACAGGGCGGGGACCGGGGAGCTGTTTTTT.

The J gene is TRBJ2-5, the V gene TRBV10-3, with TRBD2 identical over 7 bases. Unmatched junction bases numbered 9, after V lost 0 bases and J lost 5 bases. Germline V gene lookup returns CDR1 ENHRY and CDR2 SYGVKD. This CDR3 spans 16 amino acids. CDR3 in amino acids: CAISESFTSARETQYF. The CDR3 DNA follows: TGTGCCATCAGTGAGTCTTTTACTAGCGCTCGGGAGACCCAGTACTTC.

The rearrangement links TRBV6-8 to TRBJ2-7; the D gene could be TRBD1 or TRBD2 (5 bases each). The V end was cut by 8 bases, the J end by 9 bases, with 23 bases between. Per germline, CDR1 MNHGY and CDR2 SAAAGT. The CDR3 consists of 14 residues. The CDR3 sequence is CASPPGPAAFRQYF. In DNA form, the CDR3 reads TGTGCCAGCCCACCGGGACCTGCGGCCTTCAGGCAGTACTTC.

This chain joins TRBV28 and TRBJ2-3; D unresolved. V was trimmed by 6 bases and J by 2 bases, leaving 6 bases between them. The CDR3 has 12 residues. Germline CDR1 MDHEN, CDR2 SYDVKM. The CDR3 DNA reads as TGTGCCAGCAGGGCAAACACAGATACGCAGTATTTT. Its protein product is CASRANTDTQYF. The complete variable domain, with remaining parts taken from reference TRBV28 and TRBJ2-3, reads DVKVTQSSRYLVKRTGEKVFLECVQDMDHENMFWYRQDPGLGLRLIYFSYDVKMKEKGDIPEGYSVSREKKERFSLILESASTNQTSMYLCASRANTDTQYFGPGTRLTVL.

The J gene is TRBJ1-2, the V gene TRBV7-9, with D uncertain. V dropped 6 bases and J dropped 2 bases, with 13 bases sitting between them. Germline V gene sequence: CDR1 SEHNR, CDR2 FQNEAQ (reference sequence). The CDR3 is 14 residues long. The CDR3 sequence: CASRGPEENYGYTF. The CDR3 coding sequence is TGTGCCAGCAGAGGGCCAGAAGAAAACTATGGCTACACCTTC.

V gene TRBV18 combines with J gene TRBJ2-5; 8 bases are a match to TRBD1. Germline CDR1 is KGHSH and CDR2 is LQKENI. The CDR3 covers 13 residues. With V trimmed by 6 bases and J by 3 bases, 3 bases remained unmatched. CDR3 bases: TGTGCCAGCTCGCGGACAGGGAAAGAGACCCAGTACTTC. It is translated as CASSRTGKETQYF.

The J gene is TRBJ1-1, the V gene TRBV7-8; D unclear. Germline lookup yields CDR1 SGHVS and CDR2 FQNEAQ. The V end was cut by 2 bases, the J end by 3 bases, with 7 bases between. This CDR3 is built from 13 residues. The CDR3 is CASSLSADTEAFF. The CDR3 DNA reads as TGTGCCAGCAGCTTATCGGCGGACACTGAAGCTTTCTTT. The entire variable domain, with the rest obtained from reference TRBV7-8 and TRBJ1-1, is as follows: GAGVSQSPRYKVAKRGQDVALRCDPISGHVSLFWYQQALGQGPEFLTYFQNEAQLDKSGLPSDRFFAERPEGSVSTLKIQRTQQEDSAVYLCASSLSADTEAFFGQGTRLTVV.

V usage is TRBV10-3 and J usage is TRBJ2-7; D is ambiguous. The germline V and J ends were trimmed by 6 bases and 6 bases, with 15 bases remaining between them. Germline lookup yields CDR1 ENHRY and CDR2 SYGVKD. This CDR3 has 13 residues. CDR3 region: CAISVDPGGEQYF. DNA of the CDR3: TGTGCCATCAGCGTTGACCCGGGTGGCGAGCAGTACTTC.

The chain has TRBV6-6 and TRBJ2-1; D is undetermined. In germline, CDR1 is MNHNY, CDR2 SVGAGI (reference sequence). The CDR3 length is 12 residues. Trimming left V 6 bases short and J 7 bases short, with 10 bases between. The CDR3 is CASSPTTNEQFF. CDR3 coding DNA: TGTGCCAGCAGCCCTACTACTAATGAGCAGTTCTTC.

CDR3 DNA sequence: TGTGCCAGCAGCTTAACAGGGGGCCGGTCCGGGGAGCTGTTTTTT. Translated: CASSLTGGRSGELFF. The chain is built from TRBV7-3 and TRBJ2-2; TRBD1 agrees at 7 bases. Germline V gene data show CDR1 as SGHTA and CDR2 as FQGTGA. V lost 0 bases and J lost 6; bases outside the gene matches: 4. There are 15 residues in the CDR3. The full variable domain, with the rest looked up from reference TRBV7-3 and TRBJ2-2, is GAGVSQTPSNKVTEKGKYVELRCDPISGHTALYWYRQSLGQGPEFLIYFQGTGAADDSGLPNDRFFAVRPEGSVSTLKIQRTERGDSAVYLCASSLTGGRSGELFFGEGSRLTVL.

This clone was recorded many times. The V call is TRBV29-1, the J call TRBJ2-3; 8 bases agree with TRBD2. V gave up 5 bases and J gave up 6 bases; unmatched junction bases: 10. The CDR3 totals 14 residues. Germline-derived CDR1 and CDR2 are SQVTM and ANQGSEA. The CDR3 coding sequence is TGCAGCGTTTATGGCGGGACGGGAGGGGATACGCAGTATTTT. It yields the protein CSVYGGTGGDTQYF.

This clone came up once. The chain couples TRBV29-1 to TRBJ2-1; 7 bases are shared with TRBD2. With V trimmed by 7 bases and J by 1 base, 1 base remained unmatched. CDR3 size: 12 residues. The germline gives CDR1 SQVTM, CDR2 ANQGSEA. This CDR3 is CSASGSYNEQFF. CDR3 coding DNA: TGCAGCGCTAGCGGTTCCTACAATGAGCAGTTCTTC.

CDR3 DNA sequence: TGCAGCTACTACAGGGGCAATAATGAAAAACTGTTTTTT. Its translation is CSYYRGNNEKLFF. The V and J genes are TRBV29-1 and TRBJ1-4; 7 bases are a match to TRBD1. V dropped 8 bases and J dropped 4; count of bases not matched to a gene: 7. Germline values: CDR1 SQVTM, CDR2 ANQGSEA. The CDR3 covers 13 residues.

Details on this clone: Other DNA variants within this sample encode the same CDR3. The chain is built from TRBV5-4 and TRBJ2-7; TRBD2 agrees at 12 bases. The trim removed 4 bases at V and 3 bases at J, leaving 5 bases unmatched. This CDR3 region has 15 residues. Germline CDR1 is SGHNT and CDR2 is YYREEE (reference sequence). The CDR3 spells CASSSGLAGNYEQYF. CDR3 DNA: TGTGCCAGCAGCAGTGGACTAGCGGGAAACTACGAGCAGTACTTC. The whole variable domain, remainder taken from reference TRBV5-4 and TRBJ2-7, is ETGVTQSPTHLIKTRGQQVTLRCSSQSGHNTVSWYQQALGQGPQFIFQYYREEENGRGNFPPRFSGLQFPNYSSELNVNALELDDSALYLCASSSGLAGNYEQYFGPGTRLTVT.

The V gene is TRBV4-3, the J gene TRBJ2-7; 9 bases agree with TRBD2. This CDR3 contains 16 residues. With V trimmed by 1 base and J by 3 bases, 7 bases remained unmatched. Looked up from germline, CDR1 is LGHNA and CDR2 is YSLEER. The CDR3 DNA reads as TGCGCCAGCAGCCAAGTTCATGGACTAGCGTTCTACGAGCAGTACTTC. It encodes CASSQVHGLAFYEQYF.

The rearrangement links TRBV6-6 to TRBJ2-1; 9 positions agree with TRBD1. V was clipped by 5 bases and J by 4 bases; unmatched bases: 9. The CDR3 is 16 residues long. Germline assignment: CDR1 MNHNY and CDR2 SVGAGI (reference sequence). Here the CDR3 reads CASSPTGGGAYNEQFF. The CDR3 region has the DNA TGTGCCAGCAGTCCAACAGGGGGCGGGGCATACAATGAGCAGTTCTTC.

The CDR3 sequence is CASSPRTQNTEAFF. CDR3 DNA sequence: TGTGCCAGCAGCCCTCGGACACAGAACACTGAAGCTTTCTTT. This rearrangement joins TRBV11-2 to TRBJ1-1; D is possibly TRBD1 (5 bases). CDR1 is SGHAT, CDR2 FQNNGV, per germline. Trimming cost V 5 bases and J 1 base, with 11 bases left between them. The CDR3 consists of 14 residues. Combining the CDR3 with reference TRBV11-2 and TRBJ1-1 gives the whole variable domain EAGVAQSPRYKIIEKRQSVAFWCNPISGHATLYWYQQILGQGPKLLIQFQNNGVVDDSQLPKDRFSAERLKGVDSTLKIQPAKLEDSAVYLCASSPRTQNTEAFFGQGTRLTVV.

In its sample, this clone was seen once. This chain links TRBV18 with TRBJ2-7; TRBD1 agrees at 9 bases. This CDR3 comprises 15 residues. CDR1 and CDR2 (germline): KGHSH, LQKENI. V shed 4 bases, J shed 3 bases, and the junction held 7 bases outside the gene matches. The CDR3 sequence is CASSLGQGGFYEQYF. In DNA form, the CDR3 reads TGTGCCAGCTCACTGGGACAGGGCGGGTTCTACGAGCAGTACTTC.

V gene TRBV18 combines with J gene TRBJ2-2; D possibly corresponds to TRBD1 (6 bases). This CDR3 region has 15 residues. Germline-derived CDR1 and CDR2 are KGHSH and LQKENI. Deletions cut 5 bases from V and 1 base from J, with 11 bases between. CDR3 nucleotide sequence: TGTGCCAGCTCAACTGGGACACAGAACACCGGGGAGCTGTTTTTT. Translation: CASSTGTQNTGELFF.

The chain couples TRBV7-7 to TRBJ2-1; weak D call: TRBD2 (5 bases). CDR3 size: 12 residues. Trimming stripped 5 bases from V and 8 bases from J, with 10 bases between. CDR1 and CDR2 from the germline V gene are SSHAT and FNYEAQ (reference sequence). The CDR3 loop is CASSTGSDEQFF. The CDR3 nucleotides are TGTGCCAGCAGCACGGGGTCCGATGAGCAGTTCTTC.